This T cell receptor beta chain was recovered during a study of long-term antiretroviral therapy in people with HIV (dated by TCRdb to 2021 to 2024). General notes on the study: The earliest samples were collected roughly a decade before the 2015 WHO recommendation for immediate ART, at a time when ART was usually postponed until CD4 counts fell. From some 33 adults with confirmed HIV infection, the cohort provided under 250 cryopreserved PBMC samples, gathered serially across a mean of around six years (range 1-12). A retrospective serial study tested whether changes in peripheral blood TRB repertoire composition and diversity were associated with ART initiation and durable HIV suppression. Test extractions of a monoclonal T-cell line alongside under 35 polyclonal samples showed no cross-contamination during QIAcube processing. Of the approximately 28 participants with HIV, 10 to 11 were female. Broader findings and caveats from the paper: The samples span the years 2004 to 2017, and the ART regimens used at that time may not be as effective as current regimens. Expanded TRB clones identified before ART initiation dominated the repertoire across all time points, though the dominance fluctuated and decreased in many PLHIV after ART. A significant increase in TRB diversity was found to be associated with ART initiation, although TRB diversity was observed to remain significantly below that of transplant donor controls even after long-term ART. Inferences about post-ART repertoire changes are limited because no data were available on ART adherence, viral resistance or therapy changes. Because pre-ART samples had limited cell numbers, profiling was done on unsorted PBMC rather than on sorted CD4+ and CD8+ T cells. Because PBMC availability was limited, only the TCR beta chain was sequenced, with no alpha chain pairing. CDR3 length ranges in HIV repertoires were narrower than in controls, and network structure suggested an antigen-experienced repertoire with only a slight naive shift after ART.

The cysteine opens and the phenylalanine closes a CDR3 of 15 amino acids. This entry keeps only the CDR3 DNA: 45 bases, framed from base 1. CDR1 and CDR2, per the germline V gene, are SGHRS and YFSETQ. Cut back by 3 bases and 0 bases, the V and J ends lie 11 bases apart. To be included, a participant needed at least one PBMC sample from before ART initiation plus at least two post-ART samples. Treatment was received in the United States of America by all participants with HIV. Before DNA extraction, cryopreserved samples containing 1-10 million PBMC were thawed and washed. At the time of the earliest PBMC sample, participants with HIV were aged between roughly 20 and 54 years. Per participant, PBMC samples came from 1-4 timepoints prior to ART initiation and 2-8 timepoints following ART initiation, for a median of 7 samples. For every participant, serial HIV viral load, CD4+ T-cell count, ART history and demographic data were obtained. Using a Qiagen kit on a QIAcube, genomic DNA was extracted from unsorted PBMC, with samples processed in batches of 12.

Worth noting for this clone: Which antigen it targets is not known. Base qualities are not recorded, but no much larger clone differs from it by a single base.

Sequencing of the TRB variable region was done with the immunoSEQ hsTCRB v3.0 assay at survey level resolution. The target sequencing depth for TRB was roughly 40,000-55,000 T-cell genomes per sample. TRB libraries were pooled and sequenced on an Illumina MiSeq using a v3 150-cycle kit. Per the original workflow: Repertoire analysis was run in R within a reproducible Nextflow workflow that covered QC, data transformation and analysis. LymphoSeq2, an R package for exploring AIRR-Seq data, was used to implement custom analyses. A few samples that produced fewer than 5000 total TRB sequences were removed, so 150 to 200 HIV repertoires were analyzed. Among the 170 to 200 HIV repertoires that were kept, 59 were collected before ART initiation and some 130 were collected after ART initiation. Each repertoire was downsampled to 5000 TRB nucleotide sequences, and summary statistics were averaged across 100 downsampling iterations. Only TRB sequences with CDR3 regions of at least seven amino acids were retained for analysis. Diversity was measured with a Shannon entropy-derived clonality score and the Gini coefficient. In the repertoire networks, any two of the top 5000 CDR3 amino acid sequences were connected whenever the two sequences differed by an edit distance of one. For TRB CDR3 amino acid sequences, antigen specificity groups and MHC restriction were predicted with GLIPH2. To flag known associations with CMV, EBV, HIV or tissue antigens, CDR3 amino acid sequences were compared against VDJdb and McPAS-TCR. Pre-ART, post-ART and control groups were compared with Wilcoxon signed-rank tests and Holm-Bonferroni correction. TCRdb mirrors the immuneACCESS table, restricted to in-frame sequences. Some clones are absent from its copies; in checked studies, under half trace to an unresolved V gene, and the reason for the others is unknown. Clone size and the V and J calls come from that table; the DNA yielded D and trimming. Present in this sample are 15,000 or so clones, 84% of which were seen just once. 7.2% of the sample is in the top ten clones.

Here the chain combines TRBV5-1 and TRBJ2-3; the D gene is possibly TRBD2, with 5 bases matching. The source is a young man with HIV. Sequences were derived from unsorted PBMCs, sampled 0.4 years after starting antiretroviral therapy. This receptor has the CDR3 CASSSDYLSTDTQYF. Here is the DNA: TGCGCCAGCAGCTCAGACTACCTTAGCACAGATACGCAGTATTTT.